The 27 T cell receptor beta chains below come from one sample, sequenced in a study of cytomegalovirus exposure and HLA in healthy donors. With 60 Vbeta and 13 Jbeta primers, the PCR was carried out. Method: immunoSEQ multiplex PCR; TCRdb's copy keeps in-frame clones and lacks some. The table records about 160,000 clones, more than 75% of them present only once. The specimen sequenced was PBMCs. These TCRs come from a girl aged 5-17 years in good health and CMV-seropositive.

The chain is built from TRBV7-8 and TRBJ1-2; D gene unclear. With 1 base removed from V and 2 bases from J, the gap between germline ends came to 8 bases. The CDR3 runs to 14 residues. Germline CDR1 and CDR2: SGHVS and FQNEAQ. CDR3 DNA sequence: TGTGCCAGCAGCTTAGTCGTGGAGAACTATGGCTACACCTTC. It specifies CASSLVVENYGYTF. Based on the CDR3 plus reference TRBV7-8 and TRBJ1-2, the full variable domain is GAGVSQSPRYKVAKRGQDVALRCDPISGHVSLFWYQQALGQGPEFLTYFQNEAQLDKSGLPSDRFFAERPEGSVSTLKIQRTQQEDSAVYLCASSLVVENYGYTFGSGTRLTVV.

The chain has TRBV5-1 and TRBJ1-2; 9 nucleotides line up with TRBD1. The germline CDR1 and CDR2 sequences are SGHRS and YFSETQ. This CDR3 contains 14 residues. The ends lost 6 bases at V and 3 bases at J; junction bases unmatched: 6. CDR3 amino acids: CASTLTGGDYGYTF. The CDR3 bases are TGCGCCAGCACCCTCACAGGGGGCGACTATGGCTACACCTTC.

The chain has TRBV25-1 and TRBJ2-7, with a weak D call TRBD1 (6 bases). The length of the CDR3 is 14 residues. V lost 3 bases, J lost 6 bases, and 15 bases lay in between. Germline lookup yields CDR1 MGHDK and CDR2 SYGVNS. This CDR3 reads CASSEPGQAREQYF. Here the CDR3 DNA reads TGTGCCAGCAGTGAGCCGGGACAAGCTCGCGAGCAGTACTTC.

In its sample, this clone was seen once. The chain carries TRBV7-2 and TRBJ2-7; 11 bases match TRBD2. The CDR3 length is 16 residues. With V trimmed by 5 bases and J by 4 bases, 10 bases remained unmatched. The germline V gene has CDR1 SGHTA and CDR2 FQGNSA. The DNA of the CDR3 is TGTGCCAGCAGCCTACGGGCTAGCGGGAGGAGGTACGAGCAGTACTTC. Translation gives CASSLRASGRRYEQYF.

The chain employs TRBV9 and TRBJ1-1; D gene uncertain. Germline-derived CDR1 and CDR2 are SGDLS and YYNGEE. This CDR3 spans 14 amino acids. Trimming stripped 3 bases from V and 4 bases from J, with 13 bases between. The CDR3: CASSGRRSGTEAFF. As DNA, the CDR3 is TGTGCCAGCAGCGGGAGAAGGTCGGGCACTGAAGCTTTCTTT.

V usage is TRBV6-1 and J usage is TRBJ2-7, with 8 bases that match TRBD1. CDR3 size: 13 residues. After removal of 4 bases from V and 9 bases from J, the junction contained 8 bases not matched to a gene. The germline CDR1 and CDR2 sequences are MNHNS and SASEGT. CDR3 nucleotides: TGTGCCAGCAGTGGGGGACAGGCGATCGGGCAGTACTTC. The encoded protein is CASSGGQAIGQYF.

The rearrangement links TRBV28 to TRBJ1-1, with D possibly TRBD1 on 6 matching bases. There are 12 residues in the CDR3. The germline V and J ends were trimmed by 10 bases and 9 bases, with 18 bases remaining between them. The germline CDR1 and CDR2 sequences are MDHEN and SYDVKM. CDR3 bases: TGTGCCACCAGGACAGAACCAGCTCAAGCTTTCTTT. Translation gives CATRTEPAQAFF.

About this clone itself: The same CDR3 also results from other DNA sequences found in this sample. The genes are TRBV5-6 and TRBJ2-3; 7 bases are a match to TRBD1. Germline values: CDR1 SGHDT, CDR2 YYEEEE. The length of the CDR3 is 14 residues. Trimming took 2 bases from V and 6 from J; bases not matched to a gene: 6. CDR3 coding DNA: TGTGCCAGCAGCTTAGCACAGGGGACGGATACGCAGTATTTT. Protein: CASSLAQGTDTQYF.

The chain carries TRBV28 and TRBJ1-3; no definite D call. The germline CDR1 and CDR2 sequences are MDHEN and SYDVKM. The V gene lost 6 bases and the J gene lost 0 bases, with 12 bases spanning the gap. The CDR3 extends over 15 amino acids. The CDR3 region has the DNA TGTGCCAGCAGCTCCCCCGGGATCTCTGGAAACACCATATATTTT. Protein product: CASSSPGISGNTIYF.

The CDR3 coding sequence is TGCGCCAGCAGCCAAGATCGACAGGGACCTAACTATGGCTACACCTTC. Translating it yields CASSQDRQGPNYGYTF. V gene TRBV4-3 combines with J gene TRBJ1-2, with TRBD1 matching 7 bases. The CDR3 is 16 residues long. After removal of 0 bases from V and 0 bases from J, the junction contained 4 bases not matched to a gene. Germline V lookup: CDR1 LGHNA, CDR2 YSLEER.

CDR3 protein: CASSLELATNEQFF. DNA of the CDR3: TGTGCCAGCAGCTTAGAACTAGCGACCAATGAGCAGTTCTTC. This chain links TRBV7-2 with TRBJ2-1; 7 bases fit TRBD2. From germline, CDR1 is SGHTA and CDR2 FQGNSA. V lost 1 base, J lost 6 bases, and 3 bases stayed unmatched. The CDR3 sequence is 14 residues long.

The rearrangement links TRBV30 to TRBJ2-1; D might be TRBD2 (5 bases). The CDR3 spans 14 residues. In germline, CDR1 is GTSNPN, CDR2 SVGIG (reference sequence). The V gene lost 1 base and the J gene lost 6 bases, with 13 bases spanning the gap. CDR3 sequence reads: CAWSGAGESNEQFF. For the CDR3, the DNA is TGTGCCTGGAGTGGGGCCGGGGAGAGCAATGAGCAGTTCTTC.

The genes are TRBV7-2 and TRBJ2-1; TRBD2 aligns across 9 bases. The CDR3 is made up of 15 amino acids. Germline loops: CDR1 SGHTA, CDR2 FQGNSA. Trimming cost V 3 bases and J 4 bases; bases outside gene matches: 4. DNA for the CDR3: TGTGCCAGCAGCTTTAGACTAGCGGAGTACAATGAGCAGTTCTTC. This sequence encodes CASSFRLAEYNEQFF.

This clone was counted between two and nine times. The chain uses TRBV28 and TRBJ2-7; 8 positions match TRBD2. V lost 5 bases and J lost 2; bases outside the gene matches: 11. In germline, CDR1 is MDHEN, CDR2 SYDVKM. The CDR3 contains 16 residues. The CDR3 DNA sequence: TGTGCCAGCAGTCCCCGGCTTAGCGGGACAACCTACGAGCAGTACTTC. Its translation: CASSPRLSGTTYEQYF.

The chain uses TRBV4-2 and TRBJ2-1; TRBD2 agrees at 11 bases. Germline V gene sequence: CDR1 LGHNA, CDR2 YNFKEQ. The CDR3 has 16 residues. V was pared by 3 bases and J by 5 bases, with 6 bases of the junction left unmatched. CDR3 in amino acids: CASSQWGLAENNEQFF. For the CDR3, the DNA is TGTGCCAGCAGCCAGTGGGGACTAGCGGAGAACAATGAGCAGTTCTTC.

The J gene is TRBJ2-1, the V gene TRBV30, with TRBD2 matching over 15 bases. V was pared by 6 bases and J by 0 bases, with 9 bases of the junction left unmatched. The CDR3 runs to 18 residues. Germline V gives CDR1 GTSNPN, CDR2 SVGIG (reference sequence). The CDR3 sequence: CACTTGTSGGSSYNEQFF. Here the CDR3 DNA reads TGTGCCTGTACGACCGGGACTAGCGGGGGGAGCTCCTACAATGAGCAGTTCTTC.

CDR3 loop: CASSMLRGYEQYF. CDR3 in DNA: TGTGCCAGCAGCATGCTCCGAGGCTACGAGCAGTACTTC. The rearrangement joins TRBV11-2 to TRBJ2-7; D remains unclear. Germline CDR1 SGHAT, CDR2 FQNNGV. V was shortened by 5 bases and J by 3 bases, with 11 bases between the two germline ends. The CDR3 is 13 residues long.

Only one count was recorded for this clone. The chain combines TRBV4-1 with TRBJ2-7; a weak D match, TRBD2 (6 bases). Germline loops: CDR1 MGHRA, CDR2 YSYEKL. The CDR3 has 15 amino acids. V was clipped by 0 bases and J by 0 bases, with 9 bases between them. For the CDR3, the DNA is TGCGCCAGCAGCCAAGACGAGACTAGCTCCTACGAGCAGTACTTC. Amino acids: CASSQDETSSYEQYF.

The V and J genes are TRBV27 and TRBJ2-1, with 13 positions matching TRBD2. The germline gives CDR1 MNHEY, CDR2 SMNVEV (reference sequence). The CDR3 is made up of 15 amino acids. J lost 5 bases, V lost 5 bases, and 3 bases had no gene match. This chain's CDR3 is CASSRLAGGDNEQFF. Written as DNA, the CDR3 is TGTGCCAGCAGTCGACTAGCGGGGGGTGACAATGAGCAGTTCTTC.

This clone has more than one count but fewer than ten. The chain combines TRBV15 with TRBJ2-7; 8 bases align to TRBD1. The V segment lost 2 bases and the J segment 6 bases; nucleotides outside the gene matches: 3. Germline V CDR1 and CDR2: LNHNV, YYDKDF (reference sequence). The CDR3 sequence is 13 residues long. The DNA for the CDR3 is TGTGCCACCAGCAGATCAACAGGGGGCGAGCAGTACTTC. The encoded protein is CATSRSTGGEQYF.

V is TRBV6-5 and J is TRBJ2-2, with 7 bases fitting TRBD2. Unmatched junction bases numbered 5, after V lost 8 bases and J lost 5 bases. The CDR3 has 13 amino acids. The germline V gene encodes CDR1 MNHEY and CDR2 SVGAGI. As DNA, the CDR3 is TGTGCCAGCCGGCTACTAGCGACCGGGGAGCTGTTTTTT. This gives the protein CASRLLATGELFF.

The rearrangement links TRBV7-2 to TRBJ2-1; D might be TRBD2 (5 bases). Trimming took off 6 bases at V and 4 bases at J, with 16 bases between the two ends. The length of the CDR3 is 15 residues. CDR1 is SGHTA and CDR2 is FQGNSA in the germline V gene. This CDR3 reads CASRKIGVEYNEQFF. Here the CDR3 DNA reads TGTGCCAGCAGGAAGATCGGGGTAGAGTACAATGAGCAGTTCTTC.

The chain employs TRBV5-4 and TRBJ1-4; TRBD1 might be the D (5 bases). Trimming cost V 0 bases and J 8 bases, with 8 bases left between them. The germline CDR1 and CDR2 sequences are SGHNT and YYREEE (reference sequence). This CDR3 region has 13 residues. CDR3 sequence: CASSLEEGEKLFF. The CDR3 region has the DNA TGTGCCAGCAGCTTGGAGGAGGGGGAAAAACTGTTTTTT.

The chain joins TRBV7-2 to TRBJ2-7, with TRBD2 matching over 7 bases. This CDR3 spans 14 amino acids. The ends lost 2 bases at V and 2 bases at J; junction bases unmatched: 3. Per germline, CDR1 SGHTA and CDR2 FQGNSA. The CDR3 sequence is CASSLWGGTYEQYF. The CDR3 coding sequence is TGTGCCAGCAGCTTATGGGGGGGGACCTACGAGCAGTACTTC.

This sequence joins TRBV6-5 and TRBJ1-2; possible D gene TRBD1, 5 bases. The CDR3 length is 15 residues. Germline V gene lookup returns CDR1 MNHEY and CDR2 SVGAGI. Trimming stripped 0 bases from V and 4 bases from J, with 12 bases between. CDR3 loop: CASSYSGGDGYGYTF. DNA for the CDR3: TGTGCCAGCAGTTACTCCGGAGGGGACGGCTATGGCTACACCTTC.

This sequence joins TRBV19 and TRBJ2-7; D possibly corresponds to TRBD1 (6 bases). Per the germline V gene, CDR1 is LNHDA and CDR2 is SQIVND (reference sequence). The CDR3 runs to 14 residues. The ends were cut back, 6 bases at V and 2 bases at J, with 14 bases in the middle. The CDR3 loop is CASRGPDRTYEQYF. In DNA, the CDR3 is TGTGCCAGTAGAGGCCCCGACAGGACCTACGAGCAGTACTTC.

The chain joins TRBV6-4 to TRBJ1-2; TRBD1 matches at 10 bases. Per germline, CDR1 MRHNA and CDR2 SNTAGT. V gave up 2 bases and J gave up 5 bases; unmatched junction bases: 5. This CDR3 has 15 residues. The CDR3 DNA reads TGTGCCAGCAGTGACAGACCGGGACAGGGGTATGGCTACACCTTC. It encodes CASSDRPGQGYGYTF.